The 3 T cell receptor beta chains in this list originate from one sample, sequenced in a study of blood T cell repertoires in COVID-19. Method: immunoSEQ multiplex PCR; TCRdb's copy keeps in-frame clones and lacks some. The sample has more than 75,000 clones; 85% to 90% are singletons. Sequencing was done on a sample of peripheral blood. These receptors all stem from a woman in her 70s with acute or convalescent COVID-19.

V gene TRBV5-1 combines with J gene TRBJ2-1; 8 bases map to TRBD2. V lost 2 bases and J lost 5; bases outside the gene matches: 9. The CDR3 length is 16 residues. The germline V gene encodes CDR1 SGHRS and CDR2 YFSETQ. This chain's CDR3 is CASSFHQREIHNEQFF. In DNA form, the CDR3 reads TGCGCCAGCAGCTTTCATCAGCGGGAGATCCACAATGAGCAGTTCTTC.

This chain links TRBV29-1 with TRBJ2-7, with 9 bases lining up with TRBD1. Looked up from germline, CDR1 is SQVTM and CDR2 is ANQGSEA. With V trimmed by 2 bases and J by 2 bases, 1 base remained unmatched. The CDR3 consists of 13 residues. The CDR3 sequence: CSVETGGTYEQYF. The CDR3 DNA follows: TGCAGCGTTGAAACAGGGGGCACCTACGAGCAGTACTTC.

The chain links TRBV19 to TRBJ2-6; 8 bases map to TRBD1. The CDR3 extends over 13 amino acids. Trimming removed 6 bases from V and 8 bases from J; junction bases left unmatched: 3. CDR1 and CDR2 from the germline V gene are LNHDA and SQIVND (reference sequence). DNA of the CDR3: TGTGCCAGTAGCGGACAGGGTACCAACGTCCTGACTTTC. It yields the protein CASSGQGTNVLTF. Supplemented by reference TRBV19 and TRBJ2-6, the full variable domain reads DGGITQSPKYLFRKEGQNVTLSCEQNLNHDAMYWYRQDPGQGLRLIYYSQIVNDFQKGDIAEGYSVSREKKESFPLTVTSAQKNPTAFYLCASSGQGTNVLTFGAGSRLTVL.